A selection of T cell receptor beta chains follows, all from one sample in a study of cytomegalovirus exposure and HLA in healthy donors. Produced via immunoSEQ multiplex PCR; TCRdb's table is partial and in-frame only. The sample includes around 35,000 clones, around 70% of them seen just once. The source material was PBMCs. All receptors come from a man in his thirties or forties in good health and CMV-seronegative. CDR3s include the opening cysteine and the closing phenylalanine or tryptophan.

j_gene,v_gene,CDR3aa
TRBJ2-7,TRBV19,CASSIKTGTSYEQYF
TRBJ2-7,TRBV7-2,CASSKDRSYEQYF
TRBJ2-7,TRBV15,CATSRARGSYEQYF
TRBJ2-7,TRBV2,CAVSYSDSSGITYEQYF
TRBJ2-3,TRBV13,CASSYRTSGRGTDTQYF
TRBJ1-1,TRBV7-2,CASSLDRGPVGAEAFF
TRBJ2-7,TRBV5-1,CASSLEGQGTDEQYF
TRBJ1-4,TRBV13,CASSTTGPNEKLFF
TRBJ2-3,TRBV19,CASNQGRADTQYF
TRBJ2-7,TRBV11-3,CASSLGGGGIYEQYF
TRBJ1-1,TRBV7-6,CASSPGATNTEAFF
TRBJ1-4,TRBV25-1,CASSELRTDNEKLFF
TRBJ2-7,TRBV9,CASSVPGQSSYEQYF
TRBJ2-5,TRBV5-1,CASSFRGTGRETQYF
TRBJ2-1,TRBV7-6,CASSLFSGWFNEQFF
TRBJ2-3,TRBV7-8,CASSSGGTATPQYF
TRBJ1-1,TRBV5-4,CASSLGLQNTEAFF
TRBJ2-7,TRBV19,CASSIGGRDSYEQYF
TRBJ2-5,TRBV7-2,CASSLRREAFQETQYF
TRBJ2-7,TRBV27,CASSPGTSGINEQYF
TRBJ2-7,TRBV9,CASSVKVRDNEQYF
TRBJ1-2,TRBV10-3,CAISDPGGAVGGYTF
TRBJ2-3,TRBV5-8,CASSLIHTDTQYF
TRBJ2-7,TRBV11-2,CASSLEPGSGYEQYF
TRBJ1-2,TRBV6-5,CASSYIRGSGYTF
TRBJ1-5,TRBV10-3,CAISGGSTDQPQHF
TRBJ1-6,TRBV10-3,CAISDRDSYNSPLHF
TRBJ2-7,TRBV2,CASRSGQGNYEQYF
TRBJ2-5,TRBV5-1,CASSLRGAREETQYF
TRBJ2-2,TRBV7-8,CASSPGTGAWTGELFF
TRBJ1-2,TRBV28,CASSFDGAGYGYTF
TRBJ2-3,TRBV5-5,CASSLAGISTDTQYF
TRBJ1-1,TRBV5-4,CASSQGGLTEAFF
TRBJ2-3,TRBV11-2,CASSILPLAVNTDTQYF
TRBJ2-5,TRBV6-1,CARRRREGRETQYF
TRBJ1-2,TRBV10-3,CAISEITQGSNYGYTF
TRBJ2-5,TRBV5-1,CASSPDSVQETQYF
TRBJ2-1,TRBV6-4,CASSDSMGSYNEQFF
TRBJ2-1,TRBV6-6,CASSLTDGLAGGEQFF
TRBJ2-5,TRBV2,CASKTGLAEETQYF
TRBJ2-5,TRBV7-9,CASSPAGGVSLMAQYF
TRBJ2-7,TRBV5-1,CASSFTSGTGEQYF
TRBJ1-4,TRBV2,CASSQTGTGDEKLFF
TRBJ2-1,TRBV27,CASSLIREDEQFF
TRBJ1-1,TRBV14,CASSRPGGVTEAFF
TRBJ2-1,TRBV7-9,CASSSSGFNEQFF
TRBJ2-2,TRBV4-2,CASSQSQGGTGELFF
TRBJ1-1,TRBV18,CASSPLSGTGNTEAFF
TRBJ2-7,TRBV2,CASIEGGAPYEQYF
TRBJ2-2,TRBV7-6,CASSLQSGGYYGELFF
TRBJ2-2,TRBV6-1,CASGGLAGNTGELFF
TRBJ2-5,TRBV5-5,CASSFRTSSETQYF
TRBJ2-7,TRBV14,CASSQELGGEQYF
TRBJ1-2,TRBV5-1,CASSFEKGGYGYTF
TRBJ1-1,TRBV11-3,CASSQGQVNTEAFF